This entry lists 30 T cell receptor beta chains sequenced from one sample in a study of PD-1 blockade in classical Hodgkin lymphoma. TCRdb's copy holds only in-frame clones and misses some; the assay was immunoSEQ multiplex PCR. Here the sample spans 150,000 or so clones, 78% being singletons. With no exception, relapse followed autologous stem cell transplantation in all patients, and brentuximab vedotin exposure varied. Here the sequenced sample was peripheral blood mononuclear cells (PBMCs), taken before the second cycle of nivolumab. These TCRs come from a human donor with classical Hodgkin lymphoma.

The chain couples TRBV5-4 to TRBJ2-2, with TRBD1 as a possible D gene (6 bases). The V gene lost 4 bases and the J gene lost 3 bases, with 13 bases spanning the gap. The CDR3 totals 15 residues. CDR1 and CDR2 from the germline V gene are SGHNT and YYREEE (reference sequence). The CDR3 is CASSPTGIDTGELFF. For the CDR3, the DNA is TGTGCCAGCAGCCCAACAGGGATAGACACCGGGGAGCTGTTTTTT.

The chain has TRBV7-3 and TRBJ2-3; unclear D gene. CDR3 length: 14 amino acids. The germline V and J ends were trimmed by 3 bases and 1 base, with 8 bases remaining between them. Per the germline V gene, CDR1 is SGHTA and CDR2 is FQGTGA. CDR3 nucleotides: TGTGCCAGCAGCTTGGACCCTCGCACAGATACGCAGTATTTT. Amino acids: CASSLDPRTDTQYF.

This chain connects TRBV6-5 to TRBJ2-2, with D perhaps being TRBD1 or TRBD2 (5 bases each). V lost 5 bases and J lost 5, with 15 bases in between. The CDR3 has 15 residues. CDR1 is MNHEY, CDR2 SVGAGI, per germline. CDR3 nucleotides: TGTGCCAGCAGTAAAATGGCCAGGGAGACCGGGGAGCTGTTTTTT. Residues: CASSKMARETGELFF.

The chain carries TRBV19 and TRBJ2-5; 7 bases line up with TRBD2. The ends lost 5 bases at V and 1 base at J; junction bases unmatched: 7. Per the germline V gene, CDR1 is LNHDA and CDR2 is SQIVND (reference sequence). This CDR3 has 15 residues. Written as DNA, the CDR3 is TGTGCCAGTAGTGACCCCCAGCGGGGCCAAGAGACCCAGTACTTC. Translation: CASSDPQRGQETQYF.

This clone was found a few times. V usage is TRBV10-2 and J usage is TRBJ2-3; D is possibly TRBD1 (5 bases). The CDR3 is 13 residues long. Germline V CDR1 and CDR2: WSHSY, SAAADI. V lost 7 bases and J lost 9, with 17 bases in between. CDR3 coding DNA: TGCGCCAGCAATCGTCCCTTACAGGAGACGCAGTATTTT. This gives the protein CASNRPLQETQYF.

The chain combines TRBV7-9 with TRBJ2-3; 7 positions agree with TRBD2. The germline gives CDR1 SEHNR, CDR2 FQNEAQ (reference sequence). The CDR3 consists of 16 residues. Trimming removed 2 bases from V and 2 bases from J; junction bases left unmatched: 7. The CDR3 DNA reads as TGTGCCAGCAGCTTATTTGCTAGCGGTAACACAGATACGCAGTATTTT. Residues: CASSLFASGNTDTQYF.

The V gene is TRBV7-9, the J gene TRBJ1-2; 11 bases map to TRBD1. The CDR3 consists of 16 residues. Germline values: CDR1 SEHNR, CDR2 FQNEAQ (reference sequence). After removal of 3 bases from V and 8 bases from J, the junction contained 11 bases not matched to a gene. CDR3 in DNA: TGTGCCAGCAGCTTTTCCGGGACAGGGGGTCGAGGAGGCTACACCTTC. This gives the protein CASSFSGTGGRGGYTF.

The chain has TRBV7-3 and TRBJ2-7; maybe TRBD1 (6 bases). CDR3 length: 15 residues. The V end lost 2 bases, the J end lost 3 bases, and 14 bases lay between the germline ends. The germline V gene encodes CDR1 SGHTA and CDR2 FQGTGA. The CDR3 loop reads CASSLGPPGDYEQYF. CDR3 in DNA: TGTGCCAGCAGCTTAGGTCCCCCAGGGGACTACGAGCAGTACTTC.

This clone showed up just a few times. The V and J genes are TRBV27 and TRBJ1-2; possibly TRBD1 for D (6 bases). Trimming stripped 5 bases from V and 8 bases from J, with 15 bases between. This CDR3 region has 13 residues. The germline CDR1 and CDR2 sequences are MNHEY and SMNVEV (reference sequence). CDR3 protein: CASSQTTGRGYTF. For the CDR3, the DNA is TGTGCCAGCAGTCAGACTACAGGGAGAGGCTACACCTTC.

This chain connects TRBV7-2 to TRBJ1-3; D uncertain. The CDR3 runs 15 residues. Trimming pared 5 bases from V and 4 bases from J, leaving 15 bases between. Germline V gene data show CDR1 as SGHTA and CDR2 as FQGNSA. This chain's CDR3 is CASSPLGWTGNTIYF. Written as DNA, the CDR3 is TGTGCCAGCAGCCCCCTCGGATGGACCGGAAACACCATATATTTT.

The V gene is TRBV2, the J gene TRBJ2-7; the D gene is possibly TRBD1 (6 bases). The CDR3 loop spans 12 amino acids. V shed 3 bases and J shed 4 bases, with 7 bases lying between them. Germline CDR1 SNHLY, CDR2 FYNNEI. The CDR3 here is CASSDRGYEQYF. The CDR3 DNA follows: TGTGCCAGCAGTGATAGGGGGTACGAGCAGTACTTC.

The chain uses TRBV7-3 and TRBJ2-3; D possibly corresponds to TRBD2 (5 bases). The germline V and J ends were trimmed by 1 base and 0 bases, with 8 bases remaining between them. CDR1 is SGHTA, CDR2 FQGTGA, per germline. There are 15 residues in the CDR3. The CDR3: CASSLRGLSTDTQYF. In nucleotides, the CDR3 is TGTGCCAGCAGCTTAAGAGGGCTTAGCACAGATACGCAGTATTTT. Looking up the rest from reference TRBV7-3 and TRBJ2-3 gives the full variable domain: GAGVSQTPSNKVTEKGKYVELRCDPISGHTALYWYRQSLGQGPEFLIYFQGTGAADDSGLPNDRFFAVRPEGSVSTLKIQRTERGDSAVYLCASSLRGLSTDTQYFGPGTRLTVL.

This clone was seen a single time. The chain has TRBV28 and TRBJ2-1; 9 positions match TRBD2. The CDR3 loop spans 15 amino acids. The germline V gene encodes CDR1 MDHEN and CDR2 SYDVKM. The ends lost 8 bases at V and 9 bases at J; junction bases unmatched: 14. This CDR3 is CASLKGLAGMGEQFF. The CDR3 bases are TGTGCCAGCCTAAAGGGACTAGCCGGGATGGGTGAGCAGTTCTTC.

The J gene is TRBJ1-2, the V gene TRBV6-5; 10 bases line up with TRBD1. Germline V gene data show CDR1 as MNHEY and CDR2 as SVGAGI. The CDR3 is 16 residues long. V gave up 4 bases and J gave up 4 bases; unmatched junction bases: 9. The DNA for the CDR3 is TGTGCCAGCAGTTCTAAGGGACAGGGGACGGGCTATGGCTACACCTTC. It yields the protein CASSSKGQGTGYGYTF.

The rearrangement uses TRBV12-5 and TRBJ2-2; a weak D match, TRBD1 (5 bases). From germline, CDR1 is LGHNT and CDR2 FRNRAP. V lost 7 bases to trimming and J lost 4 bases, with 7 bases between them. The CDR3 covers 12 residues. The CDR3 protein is CASVQGTGELFF. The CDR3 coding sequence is TGTGCTAGTGTTCAGGGCACCGGGGAGCTGTTTTTT.

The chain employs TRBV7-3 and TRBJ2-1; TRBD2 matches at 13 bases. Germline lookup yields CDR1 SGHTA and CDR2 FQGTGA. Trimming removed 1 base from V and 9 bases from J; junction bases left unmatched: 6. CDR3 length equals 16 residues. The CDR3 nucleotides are TGTGCCAGCAGCTTAAGACTAGCGGGAGGAGGCAGTGAGCAGTTCTTC. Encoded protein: CASSLRLAGGGSEQFF.

CDR3 amino acids: CASRGTGGPRGTQYF. DNA of the CDR3: TGTGCCAGCAGGGGGACAGGGGGCCCTAGGGGGACCCAGTACTTC. The chain has TRBV2 and TRBJ2-5; 12 bases are shared with TRBD1. Trimming at V came to 6 bases and at J to 7 bases, leaving 9 bases not matched to a gene. CDR1 is SNHLY, CDR2 FYNNEI, per germline. The CDR3 runs 15 residues. The variable domain in full, with the rest retrieved from reference TRBV2 and TRBJ2-5, is EPEVTQTPSHQVTQMGQEVILRCVPISNHLYFYWYRQILGQKVEFLVSFYNNEISEKSEIFDDQFSVERPDGSNFTLKIRSTKLEDSAMYFCASRGTGGPRGTQYFGPGTRLLVL.

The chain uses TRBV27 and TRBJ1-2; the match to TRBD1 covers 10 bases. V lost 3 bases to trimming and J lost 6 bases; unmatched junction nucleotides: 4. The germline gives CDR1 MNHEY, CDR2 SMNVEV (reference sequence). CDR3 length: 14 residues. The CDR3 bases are TGTGCCAGCAGTTTTTGGGACAGGGGCCATGGCTACACCTTC. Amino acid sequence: CASSFWDRGHGYTF.

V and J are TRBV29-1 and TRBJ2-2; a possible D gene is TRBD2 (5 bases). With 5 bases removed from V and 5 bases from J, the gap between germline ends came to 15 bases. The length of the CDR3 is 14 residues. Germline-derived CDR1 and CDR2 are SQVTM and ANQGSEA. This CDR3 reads CSVLLLAPTGELFF. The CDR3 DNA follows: TGCAGCGTTCTTCTCCTAGCCCCTACCGGGGAGCTGTTTTTT.

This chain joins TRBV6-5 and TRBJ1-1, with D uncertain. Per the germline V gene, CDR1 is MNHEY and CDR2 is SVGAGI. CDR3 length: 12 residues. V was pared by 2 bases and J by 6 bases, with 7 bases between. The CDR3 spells CASSYPLPEAFF. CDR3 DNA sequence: TGTGCCAGCAGTTACCCACTCCCTGAAGCTTTCTTT.

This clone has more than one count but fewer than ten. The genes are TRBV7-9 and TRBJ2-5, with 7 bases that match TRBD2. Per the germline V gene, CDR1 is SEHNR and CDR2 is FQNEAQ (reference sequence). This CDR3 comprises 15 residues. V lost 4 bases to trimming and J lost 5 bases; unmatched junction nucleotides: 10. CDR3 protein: CASSSPWGGYETQYF. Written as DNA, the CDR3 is TGTGCCAGCAGCTCTCCTTGGGGGGGTTACGAGACCCAGTACTTC. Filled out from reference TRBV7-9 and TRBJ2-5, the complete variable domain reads DTGVSQNPRHKITKRGQNVTFRCDPISEHNRLYWYRQTLGQGPEFLTYFQNEAQLEKSRLLSDRFSAERPKGSFSTLEIQRTEQGDSAMYLCASSSPWGGYETQYFGPGTRLLVL.

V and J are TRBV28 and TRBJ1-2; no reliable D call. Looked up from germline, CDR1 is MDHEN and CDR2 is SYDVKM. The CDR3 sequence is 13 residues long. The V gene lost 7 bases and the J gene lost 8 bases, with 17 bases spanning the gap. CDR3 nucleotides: TGTGCCAGCAAAACGGGCCTCGGAGGGGGCTACACCTTC. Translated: CASKTGLGGGYTF.

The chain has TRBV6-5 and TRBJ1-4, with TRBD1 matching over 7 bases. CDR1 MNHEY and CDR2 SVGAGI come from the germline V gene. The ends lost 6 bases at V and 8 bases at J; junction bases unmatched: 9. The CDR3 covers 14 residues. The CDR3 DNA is TGTGCCAGCAGCACAAGGGACAGCAGAGAAAAACTGTTTTTT. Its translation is CASSTRDSREKLFF.

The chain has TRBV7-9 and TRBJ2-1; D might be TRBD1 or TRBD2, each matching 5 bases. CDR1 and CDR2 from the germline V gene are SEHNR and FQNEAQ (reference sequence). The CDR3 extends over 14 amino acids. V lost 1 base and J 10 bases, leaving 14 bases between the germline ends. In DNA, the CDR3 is TGTGCCAGCAGCTTAGAAGTCGGGGCGTCGGAGCAGTTCTTC. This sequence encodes CASSLEVGASEQFF.

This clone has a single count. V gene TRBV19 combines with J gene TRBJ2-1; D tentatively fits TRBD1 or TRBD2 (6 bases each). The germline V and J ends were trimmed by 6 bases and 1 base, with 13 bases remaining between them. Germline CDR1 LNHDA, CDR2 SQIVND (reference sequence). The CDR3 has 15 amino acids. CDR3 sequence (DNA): TGTGCCAGTAGCGAAAGGGGGGCTTCCTACAATGAGCAGTTCTTC. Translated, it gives CASSERGASYNEQFF.

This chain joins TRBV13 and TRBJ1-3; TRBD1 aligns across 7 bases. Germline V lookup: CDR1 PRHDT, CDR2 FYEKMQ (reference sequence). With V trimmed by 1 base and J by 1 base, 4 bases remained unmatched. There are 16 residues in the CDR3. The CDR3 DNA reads TGTGCCAGCAGCTTAGAACAGGGGCTTTCTGGAAACACCATATATTTT. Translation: CASSLEQGLSGNTIYF.

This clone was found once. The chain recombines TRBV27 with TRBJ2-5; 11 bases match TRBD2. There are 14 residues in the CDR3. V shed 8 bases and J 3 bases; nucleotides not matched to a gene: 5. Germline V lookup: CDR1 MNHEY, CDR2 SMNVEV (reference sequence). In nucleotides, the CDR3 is TGTGCCAGCCAAAGACTAGCGGGAAAAGAGACCCAGTACTTC. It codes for CASQRLAGKETQYF.

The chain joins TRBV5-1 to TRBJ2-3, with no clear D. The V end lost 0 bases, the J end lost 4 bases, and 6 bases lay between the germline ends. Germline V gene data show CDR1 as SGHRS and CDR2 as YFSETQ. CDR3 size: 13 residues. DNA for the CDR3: TGCGCCAGCAGCTTGGGTCAAGCAGATACGCAGTATTTT. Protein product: CASSLGQADTQYF.

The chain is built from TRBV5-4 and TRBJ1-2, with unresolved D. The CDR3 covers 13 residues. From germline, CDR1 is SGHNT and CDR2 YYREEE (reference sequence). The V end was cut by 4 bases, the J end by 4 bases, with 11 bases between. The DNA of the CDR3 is TGTGCCAGCAGCCCCTTTGCGACCTATGGCTACACCTTC. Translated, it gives CASSPFATYGYTF.

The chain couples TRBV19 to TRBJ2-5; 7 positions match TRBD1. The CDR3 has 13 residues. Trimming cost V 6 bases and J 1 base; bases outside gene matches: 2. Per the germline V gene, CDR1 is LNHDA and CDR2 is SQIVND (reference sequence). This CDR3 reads CASRQGIQETQYF. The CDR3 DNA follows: TGTGCCAGTAGACAGGGGATCCAAGAGACCCAGTACTTC.